This T cell receptor (beta chain) stems from a study of PD-1 blockade in classical Hodgkin lymphoma. Study results and caveats: The CD4+ diversity rise by C4D1 was clearest in complete responders. It was reported that newly diagnosed patients had less baseline TCR diversity than healthy donors. Repertoire differences have undefined causes, possibly disease activity or prior therapy.

Only in-frame clones appear in the TCRdb table, and some are missing; sequencing was by immunoSEQ multiplex PCR. Seen here are tens of thousands of clones, around 64% observed once, and the top ten hold around 15%. Every patient had relapsed following autologous stem cell transplantation, and cohorts differed in brentuximab vedotin exposure. Each best response was a complete response, a partial response or progressive disease. As regards this clone: The target antigen is unknown.

The sequence was collected from a human donor with classical Hodgkin lymphoma. The sequencing used peripheral blood mononuclear cells (PBMCs), collected at baseline.

This CDR3 reads CASSILTGNTIYF. The CDR3 region has the DNA TGTGCCAGCAGCATCCTGACAGGAAACACCATATATTTT. V gene TRBV11-2 combines with J gene TRBJ1-3; D is unclear. The germline gives CDR1 SGHAT, CDR2 FQNNGV. CDR3 length: 13 amino acids. V lost 5 bases, J lost 4 bases, and 9 bases lay in between.